The 23 T cell receptor beta chains presented below share a single source sample, sequenced in a study of human T cells and chemical hapten exposure (dated by TCRdb to about 2021). Preparation of the library involved RACE. Sequenced on a NextSeq 500. TCRdb's own reprocessing of the public reads used fastp at Q25 and MiXCR and kept productive beta chains. Each CDR3 protein gets just one entry, which takes the most common genes and DNA from the rows behind it. The sample records 380,000 or so distinct CDR3 sequences, about 5% of which are singletons. The ten top clones hold around 8.8% of the sample. This specimen's time point label, interpreted: pre-sensitization, week 0. Per the publication, the treatment or condition label means: therapeutic diphenylcyclopropenone sensitization with weekly scalp DPC. The sequencing here drew on whole blood, taken in connection with sensitization to the hapten diphenylcyclopropenone (DPC). These receptors all come from a woman aged 18 to 35 with alopecia areata. Some clones in this sample may be carry-over from other donors' samples.

The table lists this clonotype with a few counts. The chain couples TRBV7-2 to TRBJ1-2; 12 nucleotides line up with TRBD1. The CDR3 runs to 18 residues. The V gene's germline CDR1 is SGHTA and CDR2 FQGNSA. V was pared by 0 bases and J by 4 bases, with 9 bases of the junction left unmatched. The CDR3 is CASSLAGQGASVGYGYTF. As DNA, the CDR3 is TGTGCCAGCAGCTTAGCGGGACAGGGGGCTTCTGTCGGCTATGGCTACACCTTC.

The sample holds a few counts of this clonotype. The V gene is TRBV12-3 or TRBV12-4, the J gene TRBJ1-1; tentatively, D is TRBD1 (5 bases). The CDR3 is 14 residues long. The V gene lost 2 bases and the J gene lost 6 bases, with 13 bases spanning the gap. The CDR3 region is CASSLMGGVPEAFF. In nucleotides, the CDR3 is TGTGCCAGCAGTTTAATGGGGGGGGTGCCTGAAGCTTTCTTT.

This clonotype was counted ten times or more. The rearrangement joins TRBV7-6 to TRBJ2-3, with 8 nucleotides matching TRBD2. The CDR3 consists of 15 residues. V was clipped by 1 base and J by 2 bases; unmatched bases: 2. Germline CDR1 is SGHVS and CDR2 is FNYEAQ. In nucleotides, the CDR3 is TGTGCCAGCAGCTTAGGCGGGGGGATCACAGATACGCAGTATTTT. Its protein is CASSLGGGITDTQYF.

This clonotype turned up a few times. The J gene is TRBJ1-6, the V gene TRBV7-9; D possibly corresponds to TRBD1 (6 bases). Germline loops: CDR1 SEHNR, CDR2 FQNEAQ (reference sequence). Deletions cut 5 bases from V and 10 bases from J, with 15 bases between. The CDR3 has 14 residues. CDR3 coding DNA: TGTGCCAGCAGCAGGACAGCGAAGTACTCACCCCTCCACTTT. Protein: CASSRTAKYSPLHF.

V gene TRBV29-1 combines with J gene TRBJ2-1; 10 bases align to TRBD2. V lost 0 bases, J lost 4 bases, and 6 bases stayed unmatched. The CDR3 is made up of 16 amino acids. CDR1 SQVTM and CDR2 ANQGSEA come from the germline V gene. Here the CDR3 DNA reads TGCAGCGTTGAAGACAAACTAGCGGGGACTTACAATGAGCAGTTCTTC. Translated: CSVEDKLAGTYNEQFF.

A few counts support this clonotype. The rearrangement links TRBV5-4 to TRBJ1-1; D is possibly TRBD1 (5 bases). V lost 4 bases to trimming and J lost 4 bases, with 14 bases between them. From germline, CDR1 is SGHNT and CDR2 YYREEE (reference sequence). The CDR3 is 14 residues long. The CDR3 protein is CASSGGYGGTEAFF. The CDR3 nucleotides are TGTGCCAGCAGCGGGGGTTACGGCGGCACTGAAGCTTTCTTT.

This clonotype occurred a few times. The DNA of the CDR3 is TGCAGTGCTAGAGGCCCTTATGGCTACACCTTC. Its translation: CSARGPYGYTF. The gene calls are TRBV20-1 and TRBJ1-2; D uncertain. The CDR3 spans 11 residues. Trimming shortened V by 1 base and J by 5 bases, and 5 bases separated the two germline ends. In germline, CDR1 is DFQATT, CDR2 SNEGSKA (reference sequence).

This clonotype appeared many times. The genes are TRBV6-1 and TRBJ1-5, with D possibly matching TRBD1 (5 bases). V was shortened by 10 bases and J by 6 bases, with 16 bases between the two germline ends. Germline V gene lookup returns CDR1 MNHNS and CDR2 SASEGT. The length of the CDR3 is 13 residues. CDR3 in amino acids: CATKGRGGQPQHF. DNA for the CDR3: TGTGCCACTAAAGGGAGGGGTGGTCAGCCCCAGCATTTT.

The J gene is TRBJ2-1, the V gene TRBV12-3 or TRBV12-4, with D maybe TRBD2 (6 bases). This CDR3 region has 19 residues. With 6 bases removed from V and 5 bases from J, the gap between germline ends came to 29 bases. This CDR3 reads CASSFYSRGTGLGNNEQFF. CDR3 DNA sequence: TGTGCCAGCAGCTTTTATTCGCGGGGAACGGGACTCGGAAACAATGAGCAGTTCTTC.

This clonotype turned up a few times. The genes are TRBV4-1 and TRBJ2-1, with TRBD2 identical over 14 bases. This CDR3 contains 15 residues. The germline V gene has CDR1 MGHRA and CDR2 YSYEKL. The ends lost 1 base at V and 10 bases at J; junction bases unmatched: 3. CDR3 sequence reads: CASSQVGLAGDEQFF. CDR3 sequence (DNA): TGCGCCAGCAGCCAAGTGGGACTAGCGGGGGACGAGCAGTTCTTC.

The chain combines TRBV4-2 with TRBJ1-1; no clear D gene. The CDR3 totals 15 residues. Trimming pared 2 bases from V and 1 base from J, leaving 11 bases between. CDR1 LGHNA and CDR2 YNFKEQ come from the germline V gene. The chain's CDR3 is CASSQINTANTEAFF. CDR3 nucleotides: TGTGCCAGCAGCCAAATCAATACAGCGAACACTGAAGCTTTCTTT.

J is TRBJ1-1 and V is TRBV6-5, with unresolved D. The germline V and J ends were trimmed by 3 bases and 4 bases, with 6 bases remaining between them. The CDR3 runs 12 residues. Germline values: CDR1 MNHEY, CDR2 SVGAGI. CDR3 sequence reads: CASSYGTTEAFF. DNA of the CDR3: TGTGCCAGCAGTTATGGAACCACTGAAGCTTTCTTT.

The chain couples TRBV28 to TRBJ1-3; D call uncertain. The V end lost 5 bases, the J end lost 4 bases, and 9 bases lay between the germline ends. CDR1 MDHEN and CDR2 SYDVKM come from the germline V gene. The CDR3 has 13 amino acids. The CDR3 region is CASSPTPGNTIYF. The CDR3 nucleotides are TGTGCCAGCAGTCCCACTCCAGGAAACACCATATATTTT.

This rearrangement joins TRBV5-1 to TRBJ1-2; no reliable D call. Germline V gene lookup returns CDR1 SGHRS and CDR2 YFSETQ. Trimming shortened V by 3 bases and J by 1 base, and 16 bases separated the two germline ends. The CDR3 extends over 16 amino acids. This CDR3 is CASSSHRTDVNYGYTF. As DNA, the CDR3 is TGCGCCAGCAGCTCACATCGGACGGATGTTAACTATGGCTACACCTTC.

The rearrangement joins TRBV3-1 to TRBJ2-4; 7 bases line up with TRBD1. Trimming took 0 bases from V and 0 from J; bases not matched to a gene: 5. CDR3 size: 17 residues. Germline values: CDR1 LGHDT, CDR2 YNNKEL (reference sequence). The CDR3 sequence: CASSQDGTAPAKNIQYF. Here the CDR3 DNA reads TGTGCCAGCAGCCAAGATGGGACAGCACCAGCCAAAAACATTCAGTACTTC. Complete variable domain (other parts from reference TRBV3-1 and TRBJ2-4): DTAVSQTPKYLVTQMGNDKSIKCEQNLGHDTMYWYKQDSKKFLKIMFSYNNKELIINETVPNRFSPKSPDKAHLNLHINSLELGDSAVYFCASSQDGTAPAKNIQYFGAGTRLSVL.

This clonotype was seen many times. This chain links TRBV18 with TRBJ2-7; the match to TRBD2 covers 11 bases. Per germline, CDR1 KGHSH and CDR2 LQKENI. Germline trimming cut 1 base from V and 0 bases from J; bases unmatched to any gene: 2. The CDR3 loop spans 16 amino acids. The CDR3, as DNA: TGTGCCAGCTCACCACTGGGACTAGCGGACTCCTACGAGCAGTACTTC. It is translated as CASSPLGLADSYEQYF.

Ten or more counts support this clonotype. The chain recombines TRBV27 with TRBJ2-5, with 12 bases matching TRBD2. This CDR3 contains 18 residues. The junction had 8 bases not matched to a gene; V was cut back by 0 bases and J by 3 bases. Germline CDR1 and CDR2: MNHEY and SMNVEV (reference sequence). The DNA of the CDR3 is TGTGCCAGCAGTTTATCTCGCCTAGCGGGGGGGCACGAAGAGACCCAGTACTTC. Translated, it gives CASSLSRLAGGHEETQYF.

This clonotype was seen ten or more times. The V gene is TRBV6-5, the J gene TRBJ1-1; D unresolved. The V end was cut by 7 bases, the J end by 3 bases, with 12 bases between. This CDR3 has 13 amino acids. The germline V gene encodes CDR1 MNHEY and CDR2 SVGAGI. CDR3 region: CASKRDIHTEAFF. DNA of the CDR3: TGTGCCAGCAAACGTGACATCCACACTGAAGCTTTCTTT.

This clonotype showed up many times. The chain joins TRBV7-8 to TRBJ2-3, with TRBD2 identical over 7 bases. The CDR3 spans 19 residues. Germline V gives CDR1 SGHVS, CDR2 FQNEAQ. J gave up 1 base and V 0 bases, and 13 bases lay outside the gene matches. CDR3 in DNA: TGTGCCAGCAGCTTAGCGCTAGGAAGCGGGGCGAGCGGCACAGATACGCAGTATTTT. Translated, it gives CASSLALGSGASGTDTQYF. Looking up the rest from reference TRBV7-8 and TRBJ2-3 gives the full variable domain: GAGVSQSPRYKVAKRGQDVALRCDPISGHVSLFWYQQALGQGPEFLTYFQNEAQLDKSGLPSDRFFAERPEGSVSTLKIQRTQQEDSAVYLCASSLALGSGASGTDTQYFGPGTRLTVL.

The chain joins TRBV11-3 to TRBJ2-1; D remains unclear. Germline CDR1 is SGHNT and CDR2 is YENEEA. The CDR3 loop spans 15 amino acids. Trimming took 5 bases from V and 1 from J, leaving 12 bases between them. The CDR3: CASSTSLGSYNEQFF. The CDR3 coding sequence is TGTGCCAGCAGCACGTCTCTCGGTTCCTACAATGAGCAGTTCTTC.

This clonotype was seen repeatedly, ten times or more. The chain combines TRBV25-1 with TRBJ2-7; unclear D gene. V gave up 8 bases and J gave up 0 bases, with 20 bases separating them. The CDR3 loop spans 16 amino acids. CDR1 is MGHDK, CDR2 SYGVNS, per germline. In DNA, the CDR3 is TGTGCCAGCGAGTCAGACCGACGCACAACCTCCTACGAGCAGTACTTC. Translated: CASESDRRTTSYEQYF.

The CDR3 protein is CASSNVGAGGQETQYF. The CDR3 DNA sequence: TGTGCCAGCAGCAACGTCGGGGCCGGAGGCCAAGAGACCCAGTACTTC. This sequence joins TRBV7-2 and TRBJ2-5, with D perhaps matching TRBD1 or TRBD2 (5 bases each). The CDR3 has 16 residues. Germline V gene lookup returns CDR1 SGHTA and CDR2 FQGNSA. V was pared by 5 bases and J by 1 base, with 17 bases between.

This clonotype was counted many times. The chain has TRBV29-1 and TRBJ2-3, with D uncertain. Germline values: CDR1 SQVTM, CDR2 ANQGSEA. This CDR3 is 12 amino acids long. The V and J ends lost 3 bases and 6 bases respectively, with 10 bases between them. CDR3 residues: CSVDPSADTQYF. CDR3 DNA sequence: TGCAGCGTTGATCCGAGTGCGGATACGCAGTATTTT.